The entry below describes one T cell receptor beta chain. Its antigen is not identified. This entry is derived from a study of shared clonotypes between healthy human individuals. Study-level results: It was only blood that was sampled, and tissue repertoires likely differ.

Template for every sorted-subset replicate PCR totaled about 0.2 ug DNA, some 30,000 T cell genomes. Sequencing was performed with immunoSEQ multiplex PCR; in TCRdb, only in-frame clones are kept and a portion is missing. This repertoire shows approximately 980,000 clones, more than 75% found once; its top ten account for over 1.3%. The CDR3 covers 11 residues. The ends were cut back, 0 bases at V and 5 bases at J, with 4 bases in the middle. The V gene's germline CDR1 is DFQATT and CDR2 SNEGSKA (reference sequence). All donors were Caucasian adults living in Nashville, Tennessee. The chain recombines TRBV20-1 with TRBJ1-2; D is unclear. This clonotype originated in a young man in good health. The specimen was memory CD4+ T cells sorted from blood. Subset given: CD45RA-negative fraction. CDR3 residues: CSARDTYGYTF. The CDR3 nucleotides are TGCAGTGCTAGAGACACATATGGCTACACCTTC.